This T cell receptor beta chain was sequenced in a study of cytotoxic CD8 clonotypes in ibrutinib-treated CLL. Study summary: Mean productive templates were about 260,000; mean productive rearrangements were 94,082.

Germline CDR1 SNHLY, CDR2 FYNNEI. This CDR3 has 15 residues. Trimming left V 1 base short and J 0 bases short, with 6 bases between. Researchers set a sequencing depth target of 1 in 200,000 to 1 in 1 million T cells. Only in-frame clones appear in the TCRdb table, and some are missing; sequencing was by immunoSEQ multiplex PCR. Of about 140,000 clones in the sample, 76% were seen once. This TCR came from a human donor with chronic lymphocytic leukemia. Sequencing used PBMCs, obtained after 24 months of ibrutinib treatment. The rearrangement links TRBV2 to TRBJ2-2; D call uncertain. CDR3 amino acids: CASSEGAPNTGELFF. CDR3 bases: TGTGCCAGCAGTGAAGGAGCCCCGAACACCGGGGAGCTGTTTTTT.